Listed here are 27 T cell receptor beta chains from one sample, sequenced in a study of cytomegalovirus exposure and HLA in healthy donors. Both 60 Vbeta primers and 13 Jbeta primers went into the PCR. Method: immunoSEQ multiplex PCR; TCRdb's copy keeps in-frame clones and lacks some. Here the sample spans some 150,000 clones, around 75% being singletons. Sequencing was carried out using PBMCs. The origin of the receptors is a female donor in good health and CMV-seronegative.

As DNA, the CDR3 is TGTGCCAGCAGCTTTCGCCGCGGCAGCTCTGGGGCCAACGTCCTGACTTTC. It translates to CASSFRRGSSGANVLTF. V gene TRBV7-8 combines with J gene TRBJ2-6; D unclear. CDR1 and CDR2 from the germline V gene are SGHVS and FQNEAQ. CDR3 size: 17 residues. V was cut by 3 bases and J by 0 bases, with 12 bases left in between.

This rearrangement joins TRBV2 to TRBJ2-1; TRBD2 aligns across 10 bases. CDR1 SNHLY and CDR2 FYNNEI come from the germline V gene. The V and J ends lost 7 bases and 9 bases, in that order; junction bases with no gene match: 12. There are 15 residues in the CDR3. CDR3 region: CASTPGASGSGEQFF. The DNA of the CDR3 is TGTGCCAGCACCCCTGGGGCTAGCGGGAGTGGTGAGCAGTTCTTC.

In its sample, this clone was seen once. The CDR3 nucleotides read TGTGCCAGCTCCCACCGACTCCTGGGCACAGATACGCAGTATTTT. It specifies CASSHRLLGTDTQYF. This chain joins TRBV28 and TRBJ2-3; D gene ambiguous. V lost 8 bases and J lost 1, with 16 bases in between. CDR1 MDHEN and CDR2 SYDVKM come from the germline V gene. The CDR3 consists of 15 residues.

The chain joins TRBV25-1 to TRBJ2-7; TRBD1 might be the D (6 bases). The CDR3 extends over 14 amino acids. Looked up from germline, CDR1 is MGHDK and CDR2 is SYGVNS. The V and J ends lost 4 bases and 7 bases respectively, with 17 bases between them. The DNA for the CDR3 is TGTGCCAGCAGTGCACACAGGGATTCGGGGGAGCAGTACTTC. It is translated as CASSAHRDSGEQYF.

The CDR3 loop is CASSYSTGYNEQFF. Written as DNA, the CDR3 is TGTGCCAGCAGTTACTCAACAGGATACAATGAGCAGTTCTTC. The chain is built from TRBV6-5 and TRBJ2-1; possibly TRBD1 for D (5 bases). Germline assignment: CDR1 MNHEY and CDR2 SVGAGI. V lost 0 bases and J lost 4, with 7 bases in between. The CDR3 has 14 residues.

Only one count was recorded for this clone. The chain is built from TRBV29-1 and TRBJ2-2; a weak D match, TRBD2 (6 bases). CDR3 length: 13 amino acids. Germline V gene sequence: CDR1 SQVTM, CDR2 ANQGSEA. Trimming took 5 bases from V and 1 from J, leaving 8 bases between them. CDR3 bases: TGCAGCGTTACGCGGGAGAACACCGGGGAGCTGTTTTTT. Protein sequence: CSVTRENTGELFF.

The CDR3 here is CASSLRPQGYGPQHF. DNA for the CDR3: TGTGCCAGCAGTTTACGGCCCCAGGGTTACGGGCCCCAGCATTTT. This chain joins TRBV28 and TRBJ1-5; possible D gene TRBD1, 5 bases. Between the trimmed V and J ends, which lost 2 bases and 9 bases, there was a span of 17 bases. The CDR3 runs 15 residues. CDR1 and CDR2 from the germline V gene are MDHEN and SYDVKM.

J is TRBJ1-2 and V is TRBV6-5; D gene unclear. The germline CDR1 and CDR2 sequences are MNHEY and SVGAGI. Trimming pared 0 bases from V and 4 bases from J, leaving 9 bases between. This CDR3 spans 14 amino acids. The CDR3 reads CASSYSRDRYGYTF. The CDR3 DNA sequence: TGTGCCAGCAGTTACTCCCGGGATCGCTATGGCTACACCTTC.

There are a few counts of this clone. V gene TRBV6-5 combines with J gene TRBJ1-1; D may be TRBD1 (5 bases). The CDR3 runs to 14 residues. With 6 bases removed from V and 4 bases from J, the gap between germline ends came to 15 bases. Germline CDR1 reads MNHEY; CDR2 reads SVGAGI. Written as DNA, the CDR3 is TGTGCCAGCAGACGACAGTCGGGGGTCACTGAAGCTTTCTTT. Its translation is CASRRQSGVTEAFF.

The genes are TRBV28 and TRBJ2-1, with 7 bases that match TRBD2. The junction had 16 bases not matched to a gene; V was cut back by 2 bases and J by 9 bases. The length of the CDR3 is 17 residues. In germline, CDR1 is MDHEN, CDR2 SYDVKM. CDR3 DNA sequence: TGTGCCAGCAGTTTACGGCGGGGTCGGGGGAGGGTGGCTGAGCAGTTCTTC. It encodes CASSLRRGRGRVAEQFF.

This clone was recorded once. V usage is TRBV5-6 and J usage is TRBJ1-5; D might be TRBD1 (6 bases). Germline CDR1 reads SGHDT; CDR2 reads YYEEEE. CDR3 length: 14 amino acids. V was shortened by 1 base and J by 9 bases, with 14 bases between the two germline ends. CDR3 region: CASSLQQGIAPQHF. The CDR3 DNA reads TGTGCCAGCAGCTTGCAACAGGGAATTGCGCCCCAGCATTTT.

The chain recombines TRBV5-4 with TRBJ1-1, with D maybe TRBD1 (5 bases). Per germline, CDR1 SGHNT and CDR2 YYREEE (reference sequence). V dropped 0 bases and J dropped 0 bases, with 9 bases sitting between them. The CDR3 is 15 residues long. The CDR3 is CASSLARDLNTEAFF. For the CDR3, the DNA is TGTGCCAGCAGCTTGGCCAGGGACTTGAACACTGAAGCTTTCTTT.

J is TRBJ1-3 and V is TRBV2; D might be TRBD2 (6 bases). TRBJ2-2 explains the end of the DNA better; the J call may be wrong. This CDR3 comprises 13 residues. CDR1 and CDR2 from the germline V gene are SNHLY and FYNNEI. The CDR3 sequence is CASSAGRGGELFF. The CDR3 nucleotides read TGTGCCAGCAGTGCCGGGAGAGGGGGGGAGCTGTTTTTT.

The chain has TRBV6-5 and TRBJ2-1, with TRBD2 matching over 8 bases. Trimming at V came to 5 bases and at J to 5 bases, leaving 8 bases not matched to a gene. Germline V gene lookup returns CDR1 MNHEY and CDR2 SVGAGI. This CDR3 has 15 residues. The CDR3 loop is CASSPHGRGDNEQFF. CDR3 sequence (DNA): TGTGCCAGCAGTCCCCACGGGAGGGGTGACAATGAGCAGTTCTTC.

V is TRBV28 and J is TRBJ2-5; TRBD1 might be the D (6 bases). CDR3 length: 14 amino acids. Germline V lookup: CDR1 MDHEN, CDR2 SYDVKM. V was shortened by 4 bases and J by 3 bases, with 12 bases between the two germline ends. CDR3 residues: CASSSRDNEETQYF. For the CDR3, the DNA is TGTGCCAGCAGTTCCCGGGACAATGAAGAGACCCAGTACTTC.

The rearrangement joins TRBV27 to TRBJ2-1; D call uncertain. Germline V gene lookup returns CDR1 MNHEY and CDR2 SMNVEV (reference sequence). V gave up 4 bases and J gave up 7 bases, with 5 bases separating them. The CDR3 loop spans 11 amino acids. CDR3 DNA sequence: TGTGCCAGCAGTTACGGGAATGAGCAGTTCTTC. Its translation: CASSYGNEQFF.

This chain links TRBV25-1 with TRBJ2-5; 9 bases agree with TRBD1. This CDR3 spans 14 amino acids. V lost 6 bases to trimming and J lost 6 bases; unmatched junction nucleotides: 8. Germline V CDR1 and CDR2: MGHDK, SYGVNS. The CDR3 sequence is CASRDRGTLKTQYF. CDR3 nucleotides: TGTGCCAGCAGGGACAGGGGTACCCTGAAGACCCAGTACTTC.

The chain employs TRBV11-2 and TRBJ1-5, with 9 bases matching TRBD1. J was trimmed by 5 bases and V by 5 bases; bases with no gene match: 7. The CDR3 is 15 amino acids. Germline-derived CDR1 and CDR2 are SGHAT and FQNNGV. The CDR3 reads CASSAAGQGYQPQHF. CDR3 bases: TGTGCCAGCAGCGCAGCGGGACAGGGATATCAGCCCCAGCATTTT.

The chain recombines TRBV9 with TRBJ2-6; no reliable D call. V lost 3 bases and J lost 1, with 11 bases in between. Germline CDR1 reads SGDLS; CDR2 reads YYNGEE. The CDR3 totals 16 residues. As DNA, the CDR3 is TGTGCCAGCAGCGCTCCACATGTTTCTGGGGCCAACGTCCTGACTTTC. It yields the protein CASSAPHVSGANVLTF.

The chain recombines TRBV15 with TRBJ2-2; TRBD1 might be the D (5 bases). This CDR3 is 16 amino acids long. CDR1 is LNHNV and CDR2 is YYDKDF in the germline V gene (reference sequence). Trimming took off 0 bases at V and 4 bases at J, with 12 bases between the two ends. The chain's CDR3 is CATSRDLRVGTGELFF. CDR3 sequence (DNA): TGTGCCACCAGCAGAGATCTCAGGGTCGGCACCGGGGAGCTGTTTTTT.

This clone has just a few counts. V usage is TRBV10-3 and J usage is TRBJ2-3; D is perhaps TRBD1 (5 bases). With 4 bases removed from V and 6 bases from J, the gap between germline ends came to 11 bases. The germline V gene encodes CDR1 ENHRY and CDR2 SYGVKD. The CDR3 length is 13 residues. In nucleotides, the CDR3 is TGTGCCATCAGTGCACGGACACAGGATACGCAGTATTTT. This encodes CAISARTQDTQYF.

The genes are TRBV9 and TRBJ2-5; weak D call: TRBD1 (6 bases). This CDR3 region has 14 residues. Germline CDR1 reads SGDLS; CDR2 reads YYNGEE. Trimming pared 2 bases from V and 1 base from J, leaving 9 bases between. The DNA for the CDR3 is TGTGCCAGCAGCGTGACAGGCCTCCAAGAGACCCAGTACTTC. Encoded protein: CASSVTGLQETQYF.

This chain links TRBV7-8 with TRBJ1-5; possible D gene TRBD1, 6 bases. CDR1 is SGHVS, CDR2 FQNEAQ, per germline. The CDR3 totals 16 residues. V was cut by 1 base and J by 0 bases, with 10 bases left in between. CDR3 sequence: CASSLVGTLSNQPQHF. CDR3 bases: TGTGCCAGCAGCTTAGTTGGGACACTTAGCAATCAGCCCCAGCATTTT.

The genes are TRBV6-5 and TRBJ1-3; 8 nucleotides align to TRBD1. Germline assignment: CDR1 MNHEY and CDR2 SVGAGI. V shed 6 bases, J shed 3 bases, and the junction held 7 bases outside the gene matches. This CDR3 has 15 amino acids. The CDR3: CASSRGQGGGNTIYF. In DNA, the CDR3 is TGTGCCAGCAGCCGCGGACAGGGTGGTGGAAACACCATATATTTT.

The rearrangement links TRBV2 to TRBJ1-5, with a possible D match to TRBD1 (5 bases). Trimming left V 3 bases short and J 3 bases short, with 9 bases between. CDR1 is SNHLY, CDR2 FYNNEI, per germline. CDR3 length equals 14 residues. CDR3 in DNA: TGTGCCAGCAGTGACGTACAGGACAATCAGCCCCAGCATTTT. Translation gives CASSDVQDNQPQHF.

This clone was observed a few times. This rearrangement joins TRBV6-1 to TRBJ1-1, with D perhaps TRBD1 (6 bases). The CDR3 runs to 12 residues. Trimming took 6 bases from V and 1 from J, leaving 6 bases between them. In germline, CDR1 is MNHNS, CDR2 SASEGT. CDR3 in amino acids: CASRQGNTEAFF. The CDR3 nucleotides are TGTGCCAGCAGACAGGGGAACACTGAAGCTTTCTTT.

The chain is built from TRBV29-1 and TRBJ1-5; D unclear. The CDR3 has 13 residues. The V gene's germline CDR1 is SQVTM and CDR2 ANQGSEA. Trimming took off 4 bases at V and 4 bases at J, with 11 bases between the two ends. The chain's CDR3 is CSVGQATNQPQHF. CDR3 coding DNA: TGCAGCGTTGGGCAGGCGACGAATCAGCCCCAGCATTTT.